A selection of T cell receptor beta chains follows, all from one sample in a study of blood T cells in healthy people across ages. TCRdb reprocessed the 5' RACE reads with MiXCR, giving one entry per CDR3 protein. This repertoire shows some 900,000 distinct CDR3 sequences, roughly 48% found once; its top ten account for 10% to 15%. Sequenced input: blood. The receptors were sampled from a man under 40 in good health. Each CDR3 is given without its conserved first and last residue. Each record gives: clone size, D gene, CDR3 length, V gene, J gene, CDR3 protein. A D gene is named only where the DNA matches it firmly. Part of the rows lack a size; the others show once, few, many or a class for expanded clones.

.	TRBD1	13	TRBV6-5	TRBJ2-7	ASSYGGTGTYEQY
.	TRBD2	14	TRBV7-7	TRBJ2-5	ASSLGLAGGAETQY
.	TRBD1	14	TRBV25-1	TRBJ1-2	ASSEWEGAVPYGYT
many	.	14	TRBV7-2	TRBJ2-3	ASRLAGPSHTDTQY
once	.	12	TRBV28	TRBJ2-5	ASRAGGLQETQY
.	TRBD2	18	TRBV4-1	TRBJ2-2	ASSQEVLKASGVNTGELF
few	TRBD2	11	TRBV10-3	TRBJ2-1	ATGGGSYNEQF
.	TRBD1	12	TRBV20-1	TRBJ2-7	SANRDRDSYEQY
.	TRBD1	14	TRBV5-6	TRBJ1-1	ASSWTGFSMNTEAF
few	TRBD2	8	TRBV30	TRBJ2-1	AHGGNEQF
.	.	9	TRBV28	TRBJ1-1	GSRGNTEAF
.	.	13	TRBV5-1	TRBJ1-1	ASVGGANPNTEAF
.	TRBD2	12	TRBV27	TRBJ2-5	ASRASGVRGTQY
.	.	11	TRBV30	TRBJ1-1	AWSMTGNTEAF
few	.	12	TRBV29-1	TRBJ2-7	SVEPADRSYEQY
.	.	12	TRBV4-2	TRBJ2-2	ASSPRKNTGELF
.	.	11	TRBV3-1	TRBJ1-2	ASSQERGHGYT